The rows below give T cell receptor beta chains drawn from one sample of a study of identical twins. TCRdb reanalysed the 5' RACE reads using MiXCR and keeps one entry per CDR3 protein. The data hold 500,000 to 650,000 distinct CDR3 sequences, with approximately 20% observed a single time. The sample also formed part of further work on yellow fever vaccine responses in identical twins.

Sequencing input: CD4+ T cells sorted from blood. These receptors were collected from a woman under 30 in good health. The CDR3 runs from the conserved cysteine through the conserved F or W. D genes are given only for firm matches. A row's size may be missing; if present it is once, few, many or a size class.

V gene	clone size	D gene	CDR3 protein
TRBV25-1	-	TRBD2	CASSELAGVLVHEQFF
TRBV5-1	-	TRBD2	CASSPEGGGYNEQFF
TRBV4-1	-	-	CASSQDGPKAFF
TRBV9	few	-	CASSLNSGENEQFF
TRBV14	few	-	CASSQDPHQEQYF
TRBV7-2	few	-	CASSLMRGSYNSPLHF
TRBV28	-	TRBD2	CASSLGAGGRNEQFF
TRBV27	-	TRBD2	CASKMREVRNEQFF
TRBV5-1	-	-	CASSLVLTNTGELFF
TRBV28	-	TRBD1	CASSPAQGAFGYTF
TRBV6-1	-	-	CASRSLDILNTEAFF
TRBV12-3/TRBV12-4	-	TRBD1	CASRIGLLRGNEQFF
TRBV11-1	-	TRBD2	CASSLGELAGTLGNEQFF
TRBV2	-	TRBD2	CACSFRGLAASSTDTQYF
TRBV6-9	few	-	CASRTEAQETQYF
TRBV29-1	-	-	CSALKGTNRFSEQFF
TRBV4-2	-	TRBD1	CASSQVRVTGGNQPQHF